Included here is one TCR beta chain sequence, with context. Its antigen is not identified. Assay: immunoSEQ multiplex PCR; the TCRdb copy retains only in-frame clones and omits some. The repertoire consists of approximately 50,000 clones, with roughly two thirds occurring once and the leading ten covering 3% to 4.5%. Focal radiation and CTLA-4 blockade (ipilimumab) were tested in chemo-refractory metastatic non-small-cell lung cancer patients. This specimen belongs to a study of radiotherapy plus CTLA-4 blockade in lung cancer. Study context: For 18% of patients, objective responses occurred, and around 31% had disease control. Study conclusions and caveats: How blood T cell clones changed early, along with interferon-beta, reportedly forecast response best.

Germline V gene data show CDR1 as MNHEY and CDR2 as SVGAGI. Trimming left V 0 bases short and J 9 bases short, with 11 bases between. The CDR3 has 13 amino acids. The source material was peripheral blood, sampled from a patient treated with radiotherapy plus ipilimumab. The chain joins TRBV6-5 to TRBJ1-2; TRBD1 is a possible D gene (6 bases). The receptor was isolated from a human donor with non-small cell lung cancer who had a complete response to radiotherapy plus ipilimumab. The CDR3 spells CASSYSRGLSYTF. CDR3 nucleotide sequence: TGTGCCAGCAGTTACTCGAGGGGGTTGAGCTACACCTTC.